Below, 26 T cell receptor beta chains from the same sample are listed, as sequenced in a study of spatial heterogeneity in lung cancer. One entry per CDR3 protein, called by TCRdb with MiXCR from the 5' RACE reads. The sample has almost 75,000 distinct CDR3 sequences, roughly 14% seen once. As for time point: sample taken at primary tumor resection. Sequencing covered unsorted whole RNA taken from tumor, nontumor lung or frozen PBMC. The sample here was PBMCs, taken at surgery. The source of these receptors is a male donor with early-stage non-small cell lung cancer.

V is TRBV20-1 and J is TRBJ2-6, with a tentative D call TRBD1 (6 bases). With 3 bases removed from V and 4 bases from J, the gap between germline ends came to 13 bases. The CDR3 sequence is 15 residues long. Germline CDR1 is DFQATT and CDR2 is SNEGSKA (reference sequence). The DNA for the CDR3 is TGCAGTGCTAGCCAGGGGAATGTGGGGGCCAACGTCCTGACTTTC. Its translation: CSASQGNVGANVLTF.

This clonotype occurred many times. V is TRBV5-1 and J is TRBJ2-1, with a weak D call TRBD1 (5 bases). The CDR3 loop spans 12 amino acids. The V gene lost 7 bases and the J gene lost 6 bases, with 11 bases spanning the gap. Germline CDR1 reads SGHRS; CDR2 reads YFSETQ. The CDR3 DNA reads TGCGCCAGCGCTAGGGGTTCCAATGAGCAGTTCTTC. Its translation: CASARGSNEQFF.

This clonotype has only a few counts. The rearrangement joins TRBV28 to TRBJ1-2; D uncertain. Deletions cut 3 bases from V and 4 bases from J, with 12 bases between. The germline V gene has CDR1 MDHEN and CDR2 SYDVKM. The CDR3 totals 14 residues. CDR3 sequence reads: CASSFGSGAYGYTF. CDR3 in DNA: TGTGCCAGCAGTTTTGGGTCAGGCGCCTATGGCTACACCTTC.

This clonotype was seen only a few times. This rearrangement joins TRBV20-1 to TRBJ1-3; D remains unclear. CDR3 size: 12 residues. Trimming left V 6 bases short and J 4 bases short, with 10 bases between. Looked up from germline, CDR1 is DFQATT and CDR2 is SNEGSKA (reference sequence). CDR3 bases: TGCAGTGCGCCGGCGGGAGGAAACACCATATATTTT. It yields the protein CSAPAGGNTIYF.

The chain uses TRBV20-1 and TRBJ1-3, with D unclear. The length of the CDR3 is 13 residues. The V end was cut by 5 bases, the J end by 0 bases, with 8 bases between. CDR1 DFQATT and CDR2 SNEGSKA come from the germline V gene (reference sequence). The CDR3 reads CSAPVSSGNTIYF. CDR3 sequence (DNA): TGCAGTGCTCCTGTAAGCTCTGGAAACACCATATATTTT.

The V and J genes are TRBV5-1 and TRBJ2-1; the D call may be TRBD1 or TRBD2 (5 bases each). V gave up 6 bases and J gave up 4 bases, with 14 bases separating them. The CDR3 loop spans 14 amino acids. Germline CDR1 and CDR2: SGHRS and YFSETQ. This CDR3 is CASTRDPGYNEQFF. CDR3 nucleotides: TGCGCCAGCACCCGGGACCCGGGATACAATGAGCAGTTCTTC. Full variable domain (remainder filled in from reference TRBV5-1 and TRBJ2-1): KAGVTQTPRYLIKTRGQQVTLSCSPISGHRSVSWYQQTPGQGLQFLFEYFSETQRNKGNFPGRFSGRQFSNSRSEMNVSTLELGDSALYLCASTRDPGYNEQFFGPGTRLTVL.

This clonotype came up a few times. This chain uses TRBV12-3 or TRBV12-4 with TRBJ2-7; D is possibly TRBD1 (6 bases). The CDR3 spans 14 residues. Trimming left V 5 bases short and J 4 bases short, with 15 bases between. CDR3 DNA sequence: TGTGCCAGCAGTAGTAGCTGGGGACAATACGAGCAGTACTTC. Protein product: CASSSSWGQYEQYF.

The chain is built from TRBV7-2 and TRBJ2-1, with D tentatively TRBD1 (7 bases). The germline gives CDR1 SGHTA, CDR2 FQGNSA. V was pared by 1 base and J by 3 bases, with 22 bases between. The CDR3 totals 19 residues. The DNA of the CDR3 is TGTGCCAGCAGCTTAGACGGGACCCAGGGGGAGGTGGGCTACAATGAGCAGTTCTTC. It codes for CASSLDGTQGEVGYNEQFF. Together with reference TRBV7-2 and TRBJ2-1, the CDR3 gives the full variable domain: GAGVSQSPSNKVTEKGKDVELRCDPISGHTALYWYRQSLGQGLEFLIYFQGNSAPDKSGLPSDRFSAERTGGSVSTLTIQRTQQEDSAVYLCASSLDGTQGEVGYNEQFFGPGTRLTVL.

About this clonotype: Relative to the germline gene, one junction end is altered; a read error may explain this. This sequence joins TRBV5-1 and TRBJ2-7; TRBD1 might be the D (6 bases). The CDR3 runs to 12 residues. Germline assignment: CDR1 SGHRS and CDR2 YFSETQ. CDR3 amino acids: CASSRTDYGQYF. CDR3 in DNA: TGCGCCAGCAGCCGGACAGACTACGGGCAGTACTTC.

This rearrangement joins TRBV5-1 to TRBJ1-1, with D possibly being TRBD1 (5 bases). The ends were cut back, 0 bases at V and 8 bases at J, with 20 bases in the middle. This CDR3 contains 16 residues. From germline, CDR1 is SGHRS and CDR2 YFSETQ. CDR3: CASSLGPRTLQGEAFF. CDR3 bases: TGCGCCAGCAGCTTGGGGCCTCGGACGCTCCAGGGCGAAGCTTTCTTT.

This clonotype was found a few times. The DNA for the CDR3 is TGCGCCAGCAGCTTGAGGGGACAGCTCAATCAGCCCCAGCATTTT. This gives the protein CASSLRGQLNQPQHF. V gene TRBV5-1 combines with J gene TRBJ1-5; 7 positions match TRBD1. V trimming: 1 base; J trimming: 3 bases; junction bases outside the gene matches: 4. CDR1 is SGHRS and CDR2 is YFSETQ in the germline V gene. The CDR3 loop spans 15 amino acids.

This clonotype was picked up a small number of times. J is TRBJ2-1 and V is TRBV7-2, with 9 nucleotides matching TRBD2. The length of the CDR3 is 16 residues. From germline, CDR1 is SGHTA and CDR2 FQGNSA. V lost 0 bases and J lost 7; bases outside the gene matches: 7. CDR3 DNA sequence: TGTGCCAGCAGCTTAGCCTTAGCGGGAGCTAGGAATGAGCAGTTCTTC. It is translated as CASSLALAGARNEQFF. Full variable domain (remainder filled in from reference TRBV7-2 and TRBJ2-1): GAGVSQSPSNKVTEKGKDVELRCDPISGHTALYWYRQSLGQGLEFLIYFQGNSAPDKSGLPSDRFSAERTGGSVSTLTIQRTQQEDSAVYLCASSLALAGARNEQFFGPGTRLTVL.

This clonotype showed up many times. The CDR3 DNA sequence: TGTGCCAGCAGTTCCCCGGGACTAGCGTCATACGAGCAGTACTTC. Protein: CASSSPGLASYEQYF. The chain employs TRBV6-5 and TRBJ2-7; 10 nucleotides line up with TRBD2. V gave up 4 bases and J gave up 4 bases; unmatched junction bases: 7. The CDR3 consists of 15 residues. Germline V gene data show CDR1 as MNHEY and CDR2 as SVGAGI.

This clonotype showed up just once. The chain joins TRBV5-4 to TRBJ2-7, with D possibly TRBD2 on 6 matching bases. The CDR3 loop spans 14 amino acids. Deletions cut 0 bases from V and 3 bases from J, with 10 bases between. CDR1 is SGHNT and CDR2 is YYREEE in the germline V gene (reference sequence). The CDR3 region has the DNA TGTGCCAGCAGCTTGGAGGTGGACTACTACGAGCAGTACTTC. This sequence encodes CASSLEVDYYEQYF. The variable domain in full, completed from reference TRBV5-4 and TRBJ2-7, reads ETGVTQSPTHLIKTRGQQVTLRCSSQSGHNTVSWYQQALGQGPQFIFQYYREEENGRGNFPPRFSGLQFPNYSSELNVNALELDDSALYLCASSLEVDYYEQYFGPGTRLTVT.

This clonotype was seen a few times. The chain is built from TRBV5-1 and TRBJ2-2, with no clear D. V was cut by 2 bases and J by 8 bases, with 13 bases left in between. This CDR3 contains 14 residues. Germline-derived CDR1 and CDR2 are SGHRS and YFSETQ. In DNA form, the CDR3 reads TGCGCCAGCAGCTTAGGACCAGAGCAGGGGGAGCTGTTTTTT. This encodes CASSLGPEQGELFF. The variable domain in full, completed from reference TRBV5-1 and TRBJ2-2, reads KAGVTQTPRYLIKTRGQQVTLSCSPISGHRSVSWYQQTPGQGLQFLFEYFSETQRNKGNFPGRFSGRQFSNSRSEMNVSTLELGDSALYLCASSLGPEQGELFFGEGSRLTVL.

This clonotype was observed a few times. This chain links TRBV12-2 with TRBJ1-4. TRBV12-2 is an annotated pseudogene. The CDR3 sequence is 16 residues long. CDR3 DNA sequence: TGTGCAAGTCGCTTAGCGAGGGAGGCAACTAATGAAAAACTGTTTTTT. Translating gives CASRLAREATNEKLFF.

This clonotype was detected only a few times. The chain links TRBV18 to TRBJ1-6, with TRBD1 matching 7 bases. J lost 8 bases, V lost 3 bases, and 7 bases had no gene match. The CDR3 contains 15 residues. CDR1 and CDR2 from the germline V gene are KGHSH and LQKENI. CDR3 coding DNA: TGTGCCAGCTCACCGACGACAGGGATGGATTCACCCCTCCACTTT. Protein sequence: CASSPTTGMDSPLHF.

V is TRBV12-3 or TRBV12-4 and J is TRBJ1-6; possible D gene TRBD1, 5 bases. The germline V and J ends were trimmed by 3 bases and 9 bases, with 12 bases remaining between them. The CDR3 consists of 14 residues. DNA for the CDR3: TGTGCCAGCAGTTTTACAGGCCGGGGTTCACCCCTCCACTTT. It codes for CASSFTGRGSPLHF.

This clonotype was detected once. The chain joins TRBV12-3 or TRBV12-4 to TRBJ1-1; tentatively, D is TRBD1 (5 bases). Trimming stripped 6 bases from V and 1 base from J, with 18 bases between. This CDR3 region has 16 residues. CDR3 amino acids: CASRQPLGDPNTEAFF. For the CDR3, the DNA is TGTGCCAGCAGGCAACCTTTGGGGGACCCGAACACTGAAGCTTTCTTT.

This chain's CDR3 is CASRLQGATNEKLFF. CDR3 nucleotide sequence: TGTGCCAGCAGACTACAGGGGGCAACTAATGAAAAACTGTTTTTT. This chain uses TRBV2 with TRBJ1-4; 8 bases match TRBD1. Germline assignment: CDR1 SNHLY and CDR2 FYNNEI. CDR3 length equals 15 residues. J was trimmed by 0 bases and V by 6 bases; bases with no gene match: 3. The whole variable domain, filled in from reference TRBV2 and TRBJ1-4, reads EPEVTQTPSHQVTQMGQEVILRCVPISNHLYFYWYRQILGQKVEFLVSFYNNEISEKSEIFDDQFSVERPDGSNFTLKIRSTKLEDSAMYFCASRLQGATNEKLFFGSGTQLSVL.

This chain connects TRBV30 to TRBJ1-1, with D possibly TRBD1 on 5 matching bases. CDR1 and CDR2 from the germline V gene are GTSNPN and SVGIG (reference sequence). Trimming took 0 bases from V and 2 from J, leaving 10 bases between them. There are 14 residues in the CDR3. CDR3 region: CAWSVKGFNTEAFF. Here the CDR3 DNA reads TGTGCCTGGAGTGTGAAGGGGTTCAACACTGAAGCTTTCTTT.

The chain recombines TRBV12-3 or TRBV12-4 with TRBJ1-5, with D hard to call. V lost 6 bases to trimming and J lost 7 bases, with 16 bases between them. The CDR3 is 14 residues long. CDR3 sequence (DNA): TGTGCCAGCAGCCTGGACGCGGGTGGACAGCCCCAGCATTTT. This sequence encodes CASSLDAGGQPQHF.

This chain connects TRBV24-1 to TRBJ1-2, with 7 positions matching TRBD1. The germline gives CDR1 KGHDR, CDR2 SFDVKD. The trim removed 6 bases at V and 3 bases at J, leaving 12 bases unmatched. The CDR3 is 16 residues long. The CDR3 coding sequence is TGTGCCACCAGTCGAACAGGGGTGGGCATTCACTATGGCTACACCTTC. As protein: CATSRTGVGIHYGYTF.

This clonotype was counted many times. A much larger clone differs from this one at a single base, so this may be a read error. The chain recombines TRBV9 with TRBJ2-3; 12 nucleotides match TRBD2. The junction had 1 base not matched to a gene; V was cut back by 4 bases and J by 1 base. Germline V gives CDR1 SGDLS, CDR2 YYNGEE. CDR3 length equals 15 residues. The CDR3 here is CASSRLAGGTDTQYF. The CDR3 region has the DNA TGTGCCAGCAGCCGACTAGCGGGAGGCACAGATACGCAGTATTTT.

The rearrangement joins TRBV19 to TRBJ1-5; 7 positions match TRBD1. J lost 6 bases, V lost 4 bases, and 12 bases had no gene match. This CDR3 spans 16 amino acids. Germline-derived CDR1 and CDR2 are LNHDA and SQIVND (reference sequence). The CDR3 loop reads CASSTQGGPDRQPQHF. The DNA of the CDR3 is TGTGCCAGTAGTACCCAGGGGGGGCCTGATCGTCAGCCCCAGCATTTT.

This clonotype has just a few counts. The chain links TRBV7-8 to TRBJ2-6; TRBD1 aligns across 11 bases. Unmatched junction bases numbered 1, after V lost 0 bases and J lost 3 bases. CDR3 length: 17 residues. Germline CDR1 SGHVS, CDR2 FQNEAQ. The CDR3: CASSLAGQGDGANVLTF. DNA of the CDR3: TGTGCCAGCAGCTTAGCGGGACAGGGGGATGGGGCCAACGTCCTGACTTTC.